The sequence of this TCR beta chain was determined in a study of tumor-infiltrating lymphocytes in primary liver carcinoma. Study-wide findings and caveats: Merely about 7-24% of top clones occurred in all five tumor regions.

Only one count was recorded for this clonotype. Its antigen is undetermined. A read error may account for a junction end that differs from germline. A primer in the constant region served to generate TCR beta cDNA from approximately 500 ng of total RNA. Construction of TCR beta libraries relied on three successive nested multiplex PCR rounds employing slightly modified ARM-PCR. Researchers ran the first two PCR rounds for roughly 10 cycles each with TRBV1-TRBV30 forward primers and a C-beta reverse primer. Via MiXCR, TCRdb re-called the multiplex PCR reads, giving one row per CDR3 protein. This table has over 35,000 distinct CDR3 sequences, roughly 70% appearing once. The germline V gene encodes CDR1 SEHNR and CDR2 FQNEAQ (reference sequence). The length of the CDR3 is 13 residues. Co-extraction yielded RNA and DNA from approximately 22-30 mg of unsorted bulk tissue. Over 75% viable tumor cells were present in every tumor sample.

The chain carries TRBV7-9 and TRBJ2-7; D perhaps matches TRBD2 (5 bases). This clonotype was sampled from a man aged 35 to 55 with primary liver carcinoma and hepatitis B virus infection. The sample was liver tumor tissue from sampling region 4. The sample's subset: tumor region T4, right-lateral pole. The CDR3 DNA follows: TGTGCCTGCAGCCGAGGGATATTGTACGAGCAGTACTTC. Its translation: CACSRGILYEQYF.